The entry below describes one T cell receptor beta chain. Its specificity is unknown. This sample stems from a study of early T cells in non-severe SARS-CoV-2 infection. The wider study: The input, bulk RNA from unsorted whole blood, was sequenced, and chains were unpaired.

The CDR3 has 13 amino acids. Trimming took 5 bases from V and 8 from J, leaving 13 bases between them. CDR1 is SEHNR, CDR2 FQNEAQ, per germline (reference sequence). The TCR library protocol was used to attach unique molecular identifiers. These identifiers were attached to individual cDNA molecules. TCRdb processed the 5' RACE reads anew with MiXCR; each CDR3 protein has one entry. Among approximately 52,000 distinct CDR3 sequences, 14% to 15% were seen once, and the ten largest hold 10%. General observations from the study: VDJdb-based matching was biased toward anti-spike CD8 responses and missed private and CD4 specificities.

The V call is TRBV7-9, the J call TRBJ2-1; D is perhaps TRBD2 (5 bases). The sequence was collected from an adult who was a healthcare worker with PCR-confirmed SARS-CoV-2 infection or an uninfected control (not recorded which). This sample comprised whole blood, obtained at baseline. For the CDR3, the DNA is TGTGCCAGCAGCCTCGGGGTATGGGATGAGCAGTTCTTC. Translated, it gives CASSLGVWDEQFF.